These 7 T cell receptor beta chains came from one sample sequenced in a study of Graves' ophthalmopathy and Graves' hyperthyroidism. The study amplified TCR beta CDR3 regions using RNA transcripts. First-round RT-PCR employed HTBI primers, with a second-round multiplex PCR after it. TCRdb re-called the multiplex PCR reads through MiXCR, storing one row per CDR3 protein. The sample has under 350,000 distinct CDR3 sequences, around a sixth seen once; the top ten hold approximately 13%. Sequences were obtained from peripheral blood. These receptors originate from an adult man with Graves' ophthalmopathy.

This clonotype was detected only a few times. The J gene is TRBJ1-5, the V gene TRBV18, with TRBD1 matching over 9 bases. Germline assignment: CDR1 KGHSH and CDR2 LQKENI. The CDR3 contains 14 residues. After removal of 3 bases from V and 9 bases from J, the junction contained 6 bases not matched to a gene. The CDR3 DNA is TGTGCCAGCTCACCGGGACAGGGAATGAGGCCCCAGCATTTT. Protein sequence: CASSPGQGMRPQHF.

This clonotype was observed many times. A much more abundant neighbour one base away suggests this may be a read error. The gene calls are TRBV3-1 and TRBJ1-2; tentatively, D is TRBD1 (5 bases). CDR3 length: 13 residues. From germline, CDR1 is LGHDT and CDR2 YNNKEL (reference sequence). V shed 1 base and J shed 4 bases, with 7 bases lying between them. CDR3 sequence: CASSQARVYGYTF. The DNA for the CDR3 is TGTGCCAGCAGCCAAGCCAGGGTCTATGGCTACACCTTC.

With respect to this clonotype: A junction end diverges from the germline sequence, so it may reflect a read error. V and J are TRBV6-1 and TRBJ1-6, with D hard to call. This CDR3 is built from 15 residues. CDR1 is MNHNS and CDR2 is SASEGT in the germline V gene. CDR3 sequence reads: CASRIIVRGNSPPHF. The CDR3 region has the DNA TGTGCCAGCAGGATTATTGTGCGGGGAAATTCACCCCCCCATTTT.

In its sample, this clonotype was seen many times. The rearrangement links TRBV13 to TRBJ1-6, with D maybe TRBD1 (5 bases). With 0 bases removed from V and 4 bases from J, the gap between germline ends came to 10 bases. The CDR3 is 16 amino acids. Germline V gene data show CDR1 as PRHDT and CDR2 as FYEKMQ (reference sequence). The CDR3 nucleotides are TGTGCCAGCAGCTTAGGCCGGGGGACTTATAATTCACCCCTCCACTTT. It translates to CASSLGRGTYNSPLHF. The full variable domain, with the rest looked up from reference TRBV13 and TRBJ1-6, is AAGVIQSPRHLIKEKRETATLKCYPIPRHDTVYWYQQGPGQDPQFLISFYEKMQSDKGSIPDRFSAQQFSDYHSELNMSSLELGDSALYFCASSLGRGTYNSPLHFGNGTRLTVT.

Ten or more counts support this clonotype. CDR3 loop: CASSYQQGSYGYTF. The CDR3 DNA is TGTGCCAGCAGTTACCAACAGGGCTCCTATGGCTACACCTTC. The V gene is TRBV6-5, the J gene TRBJ1-2, with D maybe TRBD1 (6 bases). V was trimmed by 2 bases and J by 4 bases, leaving 11 bases between them. This CDR3 is built from 14 residues. The germline CDR1 and CDR2 sequences are MNHEY and SVGAGI.

This clonotype showed up many times. The chain joins TRBV28 to TRBJ1-1, with 7 bases aligning to TRBD1. The germline CDR1 and CDR2 sequences are MDHEN and SYDVKM. J gave up 11 bases and V 4 bases, and 10 bases lay outside the gene matches. The CDR3 is 13 amino acids. CDR3 sequence: CASSSHRGIRAFF. The CDR3, as DNA: TGTGCCAGCAGTTCGCACAGGGGAATTAGGGCTTTCTTT. The full variable domain, rest sourced from reference TRBV28 and TRBJ1-1, is DVKVTQSSRYLVKRTGEKVFLECVQDMDHENMFWYRQDPGLGLRLIYFSYDVKMKEKGDIPEGYSVSREKKERFSLILESASTNQTSMYLCASSSHRGIRAFFGQGTRLTVV.

The table lists this clonotype with many counts. J is TRBJ2-7 and V is TRBV9, with 10 bases identical to TRBD1. The CDR3 covers 15 residues. The trim removed 4 bases at V and 6 bases at J, leaving 10 bases unmatched. Looked up from germline, CDR1 is SGDLS and CDR2 is YYNGEE. CDR3 residues: CASSPRDRGLLEQYF. The CDR3 DNA sequence: TGTGCCAGCAGCCCCCGGGACAGGGGATTGCTCGAGCAGTACTTC.